Each of the 5 T cell receptor beta chains below was sequenced from the same sample in a study of vaccination and CD4 T cells after COVID-19. As to treatment: roughly nine-day PBMC culture with coronavirus spike peptide pools or control peptides (ViraFEST assay). With the Oncomine TCR Beta short-read assay, DNA from cultured CD4+ T cells was sequenced. Using its own MiXCR run on the PCR reads, TCRdb lists one record per CDR3 protein. The sample includes 13,000 or so distinct CDR3 sequences, roughly two thirds of them seen just once. These receptors lack a known antigen. The material sequenced was CD4+ T cells from blood, cultured in vitro. All receptors derive from a human donor who had recovered from COVID-19.

The chain links TRBV7-2 to TRBJ2-4; D is possibly TRBD1 or TRBD2 (5 bases each). Trimming shortened V by 7 bases and J by 5 bases, and 15 bases separated the two germline ends. This CDR3 comprises 14 residues. CDR1 and CDR2 from the germline V gene are SGHTA and FQGNSA. The CDR3 sequence is CASTPGTTQNIQYF. The CDR3 DNA sequence: TGTGCCAGCACCCCCGGGACGACACAAAACATTCAGTACTTC.

This clonotype was seen more than once but under ten times. The chain links TRBV7-2 to TRBJ1-5; D gene unclear. The CDR3 loop spans 14 amino acids. Trimming shortened V by 5 bases and J by 0 bases, and 8 bases separated the two germline ends. CDR1 is SGHTA, CDR2 FQGNSA, per germline. CDR3 nucleotides: TGTGCCAGCAGCCCTACAGATAGCAATCAGCCCCAGCATTTT. Amino acids: CASSPTDSNQPQHF.

The chain couples TRBV10-3 to TRBJ2-7; 7 positions match TRBD1. Germline V gene sequence: CDR1 ENHRY, CDR2 SYGVKD. V lost 0 bases and J lost 7; bases outside the gene matches: 12. The CDR3 runs to 16 residues. CDR3 nucleotide sequence: TGTGCCATCAGTGAGTCGAGGGCCCGGACAGGTGGTGAGCAGTACTTC. This gives the protein CAISESRARTGGEQYF.

This chain links TRBV11-3 with TRBJ2-2, with D perhaps TRBD1 (5 bases). With 6 bases removed from V and 1 base from J, the gap between germline ends came to 12 bases. Germline CDR1 reads SGHNT; CDR2 reads YENEEA. The CDR3 length is 15 residues. The CDR3 DNA reads TGTGCCAGCAGGATAGGGGCCTTGAACACCGGGGAGCTGTTTTTT. It specifies CASRIGALNTGELFF.

A remark on this clonotype: An end of the junction does not agree with germline; a read error may underlie this. The chain employs TRBV11-2 and TRBJ2-1; D gene unclear. This CDR3 comprises 15 residues. Germline V lookup: CDR1 SGHAT, CDR2 FQNNGV. CDR3 coding DNA: TGTGCCAGCAGCTTTGGTGCAGCCTCCTGCAATGAGCAGTTCTTC. This translates into CASSFGAASCNEQFF.